The present T cell receptor (beta chain) was sequenced within a study of cytomegalovirus exposure and HLA in healthy donors. Study information: Roughly 180 million T cells yielded some 120 million unique TCR beta sequences in earlier analysis. The study's findings and limits: Per published accounts, TCR beta sequences correctly predicted the HLA-A and HLA-B alleles of most subjects.

About this clone itself: Its specificity is unknown.

PCR employed 60 Vbeta and 13 Jbeta primers. This table comes from immunoSEQ multiplex PCR, and its TCRdb copy is limited to in-frame clones, with some not included. The table records 200,000 to 250,000 clones, approximately 78% of them present only once. The sequence derives from a male donor in good health and CMV-seronegative. The specimen sequenced was PBMCs.

This CDR3 is CSVRRTADSPLHF. The CDR3 nucleotides read TGCAGCGTACGACGGACAGCTGATTCACCCCTCCACTTT. The gene calls are TRBV29-1 and TRBJ1-6; the D gene is possibly TRBD1 (6 bases). CDR3 length: 13 amino acids. Germline V gene sequence: CDR1 SQVTM, CDR2 ANQGSEA. Between the trimmed V and J ends, which lost 6 bases and 8 bases, there was a span of 14 bases.